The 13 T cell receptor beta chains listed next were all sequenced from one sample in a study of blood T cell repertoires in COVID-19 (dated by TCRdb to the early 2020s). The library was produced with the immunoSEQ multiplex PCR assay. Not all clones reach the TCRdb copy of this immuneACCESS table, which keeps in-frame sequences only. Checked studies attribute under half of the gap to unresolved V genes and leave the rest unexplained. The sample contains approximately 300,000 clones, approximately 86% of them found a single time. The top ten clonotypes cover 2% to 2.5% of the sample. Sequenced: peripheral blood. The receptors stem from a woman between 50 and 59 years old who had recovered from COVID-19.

The CDR3 is CASSQGEPRTDTQYF. The CDR3 nucleotides are TGCGCCAGCAGCCAGGGGGAACCCAGGACAGATACGCAGTATTTT. V usage is TRBV5-1 and J usage is TRBJ2-3; 7 bases match TRBD1. Germline CDR1 and CDR2: SGHRS and YFSETQ. The ends lost 4 bases at V and 3 bases at J; junction bases unmatched: 8. CDR3 length equals 15 residues.

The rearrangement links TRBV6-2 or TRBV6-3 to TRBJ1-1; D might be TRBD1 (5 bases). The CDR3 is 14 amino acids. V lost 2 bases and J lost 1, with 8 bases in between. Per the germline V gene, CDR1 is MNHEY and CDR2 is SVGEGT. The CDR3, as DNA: TGTGCCAGCAGTTACACAACAGGGAACACTGAAGCTTTCTTT. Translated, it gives CASSYTTGNTEAFF.

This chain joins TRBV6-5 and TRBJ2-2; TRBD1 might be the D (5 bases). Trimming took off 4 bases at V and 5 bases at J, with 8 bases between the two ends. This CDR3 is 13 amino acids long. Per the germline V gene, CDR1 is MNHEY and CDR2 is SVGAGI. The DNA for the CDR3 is TGTGCCAGCAGTTCGCAGGGAACCGGGGAGCTGTTTTTT. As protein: CASSSQGTGELFF.

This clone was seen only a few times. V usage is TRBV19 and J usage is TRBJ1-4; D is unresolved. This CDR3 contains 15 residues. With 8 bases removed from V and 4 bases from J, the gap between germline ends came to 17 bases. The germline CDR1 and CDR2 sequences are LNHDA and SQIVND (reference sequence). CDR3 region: CASSTVGRVNEKLFF. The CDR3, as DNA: TGTGCCAGTTCCACCGTCGGGCGGGTTAATGAAAAACTGTTTTTT.

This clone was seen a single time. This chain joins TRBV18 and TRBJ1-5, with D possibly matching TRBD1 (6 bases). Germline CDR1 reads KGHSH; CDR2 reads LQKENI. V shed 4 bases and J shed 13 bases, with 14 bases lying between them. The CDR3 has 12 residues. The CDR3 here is CASSQTEGTQHF. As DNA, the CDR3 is TGTGCCAGCTCACAGACTGAGGGGACACAGCATTTT.

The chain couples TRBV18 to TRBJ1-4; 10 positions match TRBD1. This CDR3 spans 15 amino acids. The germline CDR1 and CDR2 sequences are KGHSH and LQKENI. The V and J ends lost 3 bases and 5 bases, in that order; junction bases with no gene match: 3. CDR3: CASSPRTGGNEKLFF. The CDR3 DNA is TGTGCCAGCTCACCTCGGACAGGGGGAAATGAAAAACTGTTTTTT. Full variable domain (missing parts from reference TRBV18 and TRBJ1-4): NAGVMQNPRHLVRRRGQEARLRCSPMKGHSHVYWYRQLPEEGLKFMVYLQKENIIDESGMPKERFSAEFPKEGPSILRIQQVVRGDSAAYFCASSPRTGGNEKLFFGSGTQLSVL.

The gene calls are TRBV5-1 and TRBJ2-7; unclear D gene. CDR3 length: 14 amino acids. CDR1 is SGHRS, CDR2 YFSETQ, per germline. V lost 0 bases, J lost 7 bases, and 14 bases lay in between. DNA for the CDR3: TGCGCCAGCAGCTTGGTGGAGTCCTCGAGGGAGCAGTACTTC. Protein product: CASSLVESSREQYF.

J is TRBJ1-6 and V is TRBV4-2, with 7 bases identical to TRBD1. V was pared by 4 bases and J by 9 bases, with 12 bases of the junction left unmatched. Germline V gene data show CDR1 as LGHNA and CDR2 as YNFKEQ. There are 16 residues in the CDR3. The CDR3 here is CASSPGTANQGSPLHF. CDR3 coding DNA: TGTGCCAGCAGCCCCGGGACAGCGAATCAGGGTTCACCCCTCCACTTT.

The CDR3 DNA is TGTGCCAGCAGCTTAGCGGTAATTAGCGGGGGGGCCTTCTCCGGCTCCTACAATGAGCAGTTCTTC. This encodes CASSLAVISGGAFSGSYNEQFF. The chain is built from TRBV7-6 and TRBJ2-1, with 11 bases aligning to TRBD2. The junction had 16 bases not matched to a gene; V was cut back by 0 bases and J by 0 bases. Per the germline V gene, CDR1 is SGHVS and CDR2 is FNYEAQ. The CDR3 runs to 22 residues.

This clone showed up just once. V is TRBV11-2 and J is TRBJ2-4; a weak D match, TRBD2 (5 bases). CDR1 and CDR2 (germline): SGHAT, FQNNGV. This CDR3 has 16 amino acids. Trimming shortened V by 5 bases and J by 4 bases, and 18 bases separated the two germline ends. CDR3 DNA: TGTGCCAGCAGCCCCATCAGCGGCAGACCTAAAAACATTCAGTACTTC. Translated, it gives CASSPISGRPKNIQYF.

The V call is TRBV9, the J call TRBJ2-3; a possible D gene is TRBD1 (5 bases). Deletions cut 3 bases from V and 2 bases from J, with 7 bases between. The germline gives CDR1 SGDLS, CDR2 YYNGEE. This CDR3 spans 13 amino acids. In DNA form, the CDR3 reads TGTGCCAGCAGCGATGGGGCCACAGATACGCAGTATTTT. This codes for CASSDGATDTQYF.

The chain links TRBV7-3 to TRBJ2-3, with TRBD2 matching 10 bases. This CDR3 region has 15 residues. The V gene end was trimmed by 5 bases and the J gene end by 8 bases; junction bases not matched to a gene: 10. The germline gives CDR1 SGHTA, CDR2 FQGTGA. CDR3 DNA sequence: TGTGCCAGCAGCCCCCTAGCGGGAGTTATCGGTACGCAGTATTTT. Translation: CASSPLAGVIGTQYF. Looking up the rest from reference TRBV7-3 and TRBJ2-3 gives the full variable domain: GAGVSQTPSNKVTEKGKYVELRCDPISGHTALYWYRQSLGQGPEFLIYFQGTGAADDSGLPNDRFFAVRPEGSVSTLKIQRTERGDSAVYLCASSPLAGVIGTQYFGPGTRLTVL.

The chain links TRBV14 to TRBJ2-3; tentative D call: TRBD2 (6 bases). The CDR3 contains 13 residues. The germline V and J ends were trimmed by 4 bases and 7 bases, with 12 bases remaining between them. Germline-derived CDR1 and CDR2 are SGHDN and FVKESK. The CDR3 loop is CASSPGLVNTQYF. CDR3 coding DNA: TGTGCCAGCAGCCCGGGACTGGTCAATACGCAGTATTTT.